This T cell receptor beta chain is drawn from a study of tissue T cells after allogeneic stem cell transplantation. Regarding the study as a whole: Which tissue TCRs were alloreactive or antigen-specific was not determined. Some clones might be persisting host cells.

About this clone itself: Its target is unknown. Germline and genes: mouse. The CDR3 end is not reached by the read, which stops 1 residue before it; the germline J gene fills it in. Distinct nucleotide sequences in the sample also encode this CDR3.

Here immunoSEQ multiplex PCR was the method, and the copy in TCRdb shows in-frame clones only, minus some. The sample shows over 7,000 clones, about two thirds of them seen only once. The junction had 5 bases not matched to a gene; V was cut back by 0 bases and J by 7 bases. CDR3 length: 13 amino acids. From germline, CDR1 is GFQATS and CDR2 STVNSAI. This TCR came from a female BALB/c mouse in good health. Mice of this strain are of MHC haplotype H2-d. This rearrangement joins TRBV20 to TRBJ2-7, with 8 bases fitting TRBD1. Sequencing was done on a sample of blood. Incomplete CDR3 DNA: TGTGGTGCTAGGGATCAGGGGGCGGGGGAACAGTAC. Translating gives CGARDQGAGEQY. The CDR3 in full is CGARDQGAGEQYF.